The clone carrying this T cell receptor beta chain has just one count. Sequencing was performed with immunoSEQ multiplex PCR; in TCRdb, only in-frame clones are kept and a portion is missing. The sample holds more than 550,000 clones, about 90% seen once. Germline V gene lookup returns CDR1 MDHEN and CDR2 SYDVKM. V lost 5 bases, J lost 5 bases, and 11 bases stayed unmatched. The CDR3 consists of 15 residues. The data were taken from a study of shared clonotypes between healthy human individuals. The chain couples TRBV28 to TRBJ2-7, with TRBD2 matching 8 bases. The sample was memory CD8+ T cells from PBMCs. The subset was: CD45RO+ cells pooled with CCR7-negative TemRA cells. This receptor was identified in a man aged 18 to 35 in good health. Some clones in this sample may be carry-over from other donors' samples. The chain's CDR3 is CASSPGASGRDEQYF. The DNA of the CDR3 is TGTGCCAGCAGTCCCGGGGCTAGCGGGCGAGACGAGCAGTACTTC.